This is a list of T cell receptor beta chains from one sample in a study of blood T cell repertoires in COVID-19. TCRdb keeps only in-frame clones here, not all; method: immunoSEQ multiplex PCR. The sample lists 320,000 or so clones; 80% to 90% were seen once. The sequencing input was PBMCs or T cells enriched from blood (not recorded which). The receptors shown here come from a man aged 25 to 40 who had recovered from COVID-19. CDR3s include the opening cysteine and the closing phenylalanine or tryptophan. Fields, in order: CDR3 protein, CDR3 DNA, J gene, clone size, D gene, V gene. A D gene is named only where the DNA matches it firmly. Clone size, where shown, is once, few, many, or a class for clones that have expanded.

CDR3aa: CASSPLAGQGNEKLFF
CDR3nt: TGTGCCAGCAGCCCCTTAGCGGGACAGGGAAATGAAAAACTGTTTTTT
j_gene: TRBJ1-4
abundance: -
d_gene: TRBD1
v_gene: TRBV5-8

CDR3aa: CASSQNQEDEAFF
CDR3nt: TGTGCCAGCAGCCAAAATCAGGAGGATGAAGCTTTCTTT
j_gene: TRBJ1-1
abundance: -
d_gene: -
v_gene: TRBV7-9

CDR3aa: CASSVGGNPNTGELFF
CDR3nt: TGTGCCAGCAGCGTAGGCGGCAATCCGAACACCGGGGAGCTGTTTTTT
j_gene: TRBJ2-2
abundance: once
d_gene: -
v_gene: TRBV9

CDR3aa: CASSFTVNTEAFF
CDR3nt: TGTGCCAGCAGCTTTACGGTGAACACTGAAGCTTTCTTT
j_gene: TRBJ1-1
abundance: -
d_gene: -
v_gene: TRBV5-5

CDR3aa: CASSFGLGIGQGRNTEAFF
CDR3nt: TGCGCCAGCAGCTTCGGTCTCGGAATCGGACAGGGAAGAAACACTGAAGCTTTCTTT
j_gene: TRBJ1-1
abundance: -
d_gene: TRBD1
v_gene: TRBV5-1

CDR3aa: CASSDPSRDRGPYEQYF
CDR3nt: TGTGCCAGCAGTGACCCCAGCCGGGACAGGGGACCCTACGAGCAGTACTTC
j_gene: TRBJ2-7
abundance: once
d_gene: TRBD1
v_gene: TRBV6-4

CDR3aa: CASSPPTGFMGNTEAFF
CDR3nt: TGTGCCAGTAGCCCTCCGACAGGGTTCATGGGAAACACTGAAGCTTTCTTT
j_gene: TRBJ1-1
abundance: -
d_gene: TRBD1
v_gene: TRBV19

CDR3aa: CASSSQDGRSPLEQYF
CDR3nt: TGTGCCAGCAGCTCCCAGGATGGCAGATCTCCGTTGGAGCAGTACTTC
j_gene: TRBJ2-7
abundance: -
d_gene: -
v_gene: TRBV9

CDR3aa: CASSQQQVASGFYEQYF
CDR3nt: TGCGCCAGCAGCCAACAGCAGGTAGCTAGCGGGTTTTACGAGCAGTACTTC
j_gene: TRBJ2-7
abundance: -
d_gene: TRBD2
v_gene: TRBV4-1

CDR3aa: CASSIDLTGSGTDTQYF
CDR3nt: TGTGCCAGTAGTATAGATCTTACAGGGTCGGGCACAGATACGCAGTATTTT
j_gene: TRBJ2-3
abundance: -
d_gene: -
v_gene: TRBV19

CDR3aa: CASSLGQGEDIQYF
CDR3nt: TGTGCCAGCAGCTTAGGACAGGGGGAAGACATTCAGTACTTC
j_gene: TRBJ2-4
abundance: -
d_gene: TRBD1
v_gene: TRBV11-3

CDR3aa: CASSEGLAYEQYF
CDR3nt: TGTGCCAGCAGTGAAGGGCTAGCCTACGAGCAGTACTTC
j_gene: TRBJ2-7
abundance: -
d_gene: -
v_gene: TRBV6-1

CDR3aa: CASSTSQAGYGYTF
CDR3nt: TGTGCCAGCAGTACCTCCCAGGCGGGCTATGGCTACACCTTC
j_gene: TRBJ1-2
abundance: -
d_gene: -
v_gene: TRBV6-5

CDR3aa: CSASGDRGNEQFF
CDR3nt: TGCAGTGCTAGTGGGGACAGGGGAAACGAGCAGTTCTTC
j_gene: TRBJ2-1
abundance: -
d_gene: TRBD1
v_gene: TRBV20-1

CDR3aa: CASSLDQGPQETQYF
CDR3nt: TGCGCCAGCAGCTTGGATCAGGGTCCCCAAGAGACCCAGTACTTC
j_gene: TRBJ2-5
abundance: -
d_gene: -
v_gene: TRBV5-1

CDR3aa: CASSLVTSSYNEQFF
CDR3nt: TGTGCCAGCAGTCTCGTCACAAGCTCCTACAATGAGCAGTTCTTC
j_gene: TRBJ2-1
abundance: -
d_gene: -
v_gene: TRBV6-4

CDR3aa: CASSIRAGELFF
CDR3nt: TGTGCCAGTAGTATCCGGGCCGGGGAGCTGTTTTTT
j_gene: TRBJ2-2
abundance: -
d_gene: -
v_gene: TRBV19

CDR3aa: CASSLQGFNTEAFF
CDR3nt: TGCGCCAGCAGCTTGCAGGGATTTAACACTGAAGCTTTCTTT
j_gene: TRBJ1-1
abundance: -
d_gene: -
v_gene: TRBV5-1

CDR3aa: CASSAGAGKLFF
CDR3nt: TGTGCCAGCAGCGCCGGGGCGGGGAAACTGTTTTTT
j_gene: TRBJ1-4
abundance: -
d_gene: -
v_gene: TRBV2

CDR3aa: CASSEGQGWYEQYF
CDR3nt: TGTGCCAGCAGTGAGGGACAGGGCTGGTACGAGCAGTACTTC
j_gene: TRBJ2-7
abundance: once
d_gene: TRBD1
v_gene: TRBV6-1

CDR3aa: CASSGQGGGYTF
CDR3nt: TGTGCCAGCAGTGGACAGGGGGGTGGCTACACCTTC
j_gene: TRBJ1-2
abundance: -
d_gene: TRBD1
v_gene: TRBV6-1

CDR3aa: CASSFQGGERQYF
CDR3nt: TGTGCCAGCAGCTTCCAAGGGGGGGAACGGCAGTACTTC
j_gene: TRBJ2-7
abundance: -
d_gene: -
v_gene: TRBV7-9

CDR3aa: CASSAGQSYQPQHF
CDR3nt: TGTGCCAGCAGTGCGGGTCAGTCATATCAGCCCCAGCATTTT
j_gene: TRBJ1-5
abundance: -
d_gene: -
v_gene: TRBV2

CDR3aa: CASSIDYLQGSSYNEQFF
CDR3nt: TGTGCCAGTAGTATAGATTACCTGCAGGGTAGCTCCTACAATGAGCAGTTCTTC
j_gene: TRBJ2-1
abundance: once
d_gene: -
v_gene: TRBV19

CDR3aa: CASSFQQGANQPQHF
CDR3nt: TGTGCCAGCAGCTTTCAGCAAGGGGCAAATCAGCCCCAGCATTTT
j_gene: TRBJ1-5
abundance: -
d_gene: -
v_gene: TRBV6-6

CDR3aa: CAWSVMTGIGALHF
CDR3nt: TGTGCCTGGAGTGTAATGACAGGGATTGGGGCCCTCCACTTT
j_gene: TRBJ1-6
abundance: -
d_gene: TRBD1
v_gene: TRBV30

CDR3aa: CASSLAESGPQHF
CDR3nt: TGTGCCAGCAGCCTAGCGGAGAGTGGTCCCCAGCATTTT
j_gene: TRBJ1-5
abundance: -
d_gene: -
v_gene: TRBV7-8

CDR3aa: CASSQGGPSYEQYF
CDR3nt: TGTGCCAGCAGCCAAGGCGGCCCCTCCTACGAGCAGTACTTC
j_gene: TRBJ2-7
abundance: -
d_gene: -
v_gene: TRBV3-1/TRBV3-2

CDR3aa: CASIGQQGWQPQHF
CDR3nt: TGTGCCAGCATTGGACAACAGGGCTGGCAGCCCCAGCATTTT
j_gene: TRBJ1-5
abundance: few
d_gene: -
v_gene: TRBV28

CDR3aa: CATKRGADTQYF
CDR3nt: TGTGCCACCAAACGGGGTGCAGATACGCAGTATTTT
j_gene: TRBJ2-3
abundance: -
d_gene: -
v_gene: TRBV6-6

CDR3aa: CASSKVRFCRTEAFF
CDR3nt: TGTGCCAGCAGCAAAGTAAGGTTTTGCAGGACTGAAGCTTTCTTT
j_gene: TRBJ1-1
abundance: -
d_gene: -
v_gene: TRBV21-1

CDR3aa: CASSLQGSTEAFF
CDR3nt: TGTGCCAGCAGTCTACAGGGAAGCACTGAAGCTTTCTTT
j_gene: TRBJ1-1
abundance: few
d_gene: -
v_gene: TRBV28

CDR3aa: CASGGYQETQYF
CDR3nt: TGTGCCAGCGGGGGCTACCAAGAGACCCAGTACTTC
j_gene: TRBJ2-5
abundance: -
d_gene: -
v_gene: TRBV7-9

CDR3aa: CASSPTTAVQPQHF
CDR3nt: TGTGCCAGCAGCCCAACCACAGCCGTCCAGCCCCAGCATTTT
j_gene: TRBJ1-5
abundance: -
d_gene: -
v_gene: TRBV7-9

CDR3aa: CASSLGGDNSYEQYF
CDR3nt: TGTGCCAGCAGCTTAGGCGGGGATAACTCCTACGAGCAGTACTTC
j_gene: TRBJ2-7
abundance: few
d_gene: -
v_gene: TRBV5-8

CDR3aa: CASSMPGRSQYF
CDR3nt: TGTGCCAGTAGTATGCCGGGGAGATCACAGTACTTC
j_gene: TRBJ2-7
abundance: -
d_gene: -
v_gene: TRBV19

CDR3aa: CASSGGQSSGNTIYF
CDR3nt: TGCGCCAGCAGTGGGGGACAGAGCTCTGGAAACACCATATATTTT
j_gene: TRBJ1-3
abundance: -
d_gene: TRBD1
v_gene: TRBV5-1

CDR3aa: CASSPRGGANNQPQHF
CDR3nt: TGCGCCAGCAGCCCCCGGGGAGGGGCTAACAATCAGCCCCAGCATTTT
j_gene: TRBJ1-5
abundance: -
d_gene: -
v_gene: TRBV4-1

CDR3aa: CASSVDRSSNQPQHF
CDR3nt: TGTGCCAGCAGCGTAGACAGGAGTAGCAATCAGCCCCAGCATTTT
j_gene: TRBJ1-5
abundance: -
d_gene: -
v_gene: TRBV6-5

CDR3aa: CASSYLQINSPLHF
CDR3nt: TGTGCCAGCAGTTACTTGCAGATAAATTCACCCCTCCACTTT
j_gene: TRBJ1-6
abundance: -
d_gene: -
v_gene: TRBV6-5

CDR3aa: CASSDPGQGSNEQFF
CDR3nt: TGTGCCAGCAGTGATCCGGGACAGGGGTCCAATGAGCAGTTCTTC
j_gene: TRBJ2-1
abundance: -
d_gene: TRBD1
v_gene: TRBV6-1

CDR3aa: CASSQDFRGGDEQFF
CDR3nt: TGTGCCAGCAGCCAAGATTTTAGAGGAGGGGATGAGCAGTTCTTC
j_gene: TRBJ2-1
abundance: -
d_gene: -
v_gene: TRBV3-1/TRBV3-2

CDR3aa: CAWDDSNYGYTF
CDR3nt: TGTGCCTGGGACGACAGTAACTATGGCTACACCTTC
j_gene: TRBJ1-2
abundance: -
d_gene: -
v_gene: TRBV30

CDR3aa: CATMIIPSGNTIYF
CDR3nt: TGTGCCACTATGATCATCCCCTCTGGAAACACCATATATTTT
j_gene: TRBJ1-3
abundance: -
d_gene: -
v_gene: TRBV7-8

CDR3aa: CASSFGGTGHQPQHF
CDR3nt: TGTGCCAGCAGTTTTGGAGGGACAGGGCACCAGCCCCAGCATTTT
j_gene: TRBJ1-5
abundance: -
d_gene: TRBD1
v_gene: TRBV28